What follows are 28 T cell receptor beta chains derived from one specimen sequenced in a study of CD8+CD57+ T cells in acquired aplastic anemia. Investigators profiled TCR beta VDJ and CDR3 from genomic DNA template. MiXCR, applied by TCRdb to the reads, yields one record per CDR3 protein. Counted here are about 190,000 distinct CDR3 sequences, 64% occurring once; the ten biggest clones make up under 60%. The sample was sorted CD4+, CD8+, or CD8+CD57+ T cells (not recorded which) from PBMCs. The receptors derive from a human donor with severe aplastic anemia or a healthy control (not recorded which).

The chain is built from TRBV7-9 and TRBJ1-1; TRBD1 might be the D (5 bases). The V gene's germline CDR1 is SEHNR and CDR2 FQNEAQ (reference sequence). The ends were cut back, 4 bases at V and 1 base at J, with 7 bases in the middle. The CDR3 contains 13 residues. The CDR3 DNA reads as TGTGCCAGCAGCTCTGGGACGAACACTGAAGCTTTCTTT. It translates to CASSSGTNTEAFF.

The genes are TRBV19 and TRBJ2-1; 14 bases are shared with TRBD2. Unmatched junction bases numbered 7, after V lost 5 bases and J lost 7 bases. Germline V lookup: CDR1 LNHDA, CDR2 SQIVND (reference sequence). The CDR3 contains 16 residues. In DNA form, the CDR3 reads TGTGCCAGTAGTGGGGGACTAGCGGGAGTGGGAAATGAGCAGTTCTTC. Translation gives CASSGGLAGVGNEQFF.

J is TRBJ1-6 and V is TRBV2, with D tentatively TRBD1 (6 bases). Between the trimmed V and J ends, which lost 6 bases and 9 bases, there was a span of 21 bases. CDR1 is SNHLY, CDR2 FYNNEI, per germline. This CDR3 has 16 amino acids. The CDR3 bases are TGTGCCAGCAGCTTGTCTACAGGGTTCTTGTCTTCACCCCTCCACTTT. The encoded protein is CASSLSTGFLSSPLHF.

Only a few counts were recorded for this clonotype. The chain combines TRBV7-9 with TRBJ1-5; 9 bases agree with TRBD1. V shed 5 bases, J shed 7 bases, and the junction held 3 bases outside the gene matches. Germline CDR1 reads SEHNR; CDR2 reads FQNEAQ (reference sequence). The CDR3 covers 13 residues. The CDR3 DNA sequence: TGTGCCAGCAGCCGGACAGGGGTGCAGCCCCAGCATTTT. It codes for CASSRTGVQPQHF.

This clonotype was seen repeatedly, ten times or more. V usage is TRBV27 and J usage is TRBJ1-1, with a weak D call TRBD1 (6 bases). Trimming stripped 8 bases from V and 0 bases from J, with 13 bases between. Germline values: CDR1 MNHEY, CDR2 SMNVEV (reference sequence). This CDR3 region has 14 residues. CDR3 in DNA: TGTGCCAGCGGACTGGACAGACTGAACACTGAAGCTTTCTTT. Translation gives CASGLDRLNTEAFF.

CDR3 region: CSAAVVSSYEQYF. The DNA for the CDR3 is TGCAGTGCCGCAGTTGTTAGCTCCTACGAGCAGTACTTC. The chain carries TRBV20-1 and TRBJ2-7; D gene ambiguous. This CDR3 is 13 amino acids long. Trimming pared 6 bases from V and 0 bases from J, leaving 12 bases between. The germline gives CDR1 DFQATT, CDR2 SNEGSKA (reference sequence).

This clonotype was seen more than once but under ten times. The chain has TRBV20-1 and TRBJ2-7, with 7 bases lining up with TRBD2. CDR1 is DFQATT and CDR2 is SNEGSKA in the germline V gene (reference sequence). This CDR3 has 14 residues. Germline trimming cut 0 bases from V and 2 bases from J; bases unmatched to any gene: 4. The CDR3 bases are TGCAGTGCTAGAGATAAGCGGGGTCCCTACGAGCAGTACTTC. It specifies CSARDKRGPYEQYF.

This clonotype was found many times. This rearrangement joins TRBV19 to TRBJ1-1; perhaps TRBD1 as D (5 bases). The CDR3 is made up of 15 amino acids. Germline CDR1 is LNHDA and CDR2 is SQIVND (reference sequence). V was clipped by 8 bases and J by 1 base, with 17 bases between them. The CDR3 sequence: CASVQFGTKNTEAFF. DNA of the CDR3: TGTGCCAGTGTTCAGTTTGGGACTAAGAACACTGAAGCTTTCTTT.

This rearrangement joins TRBV2 to TRBJ2-5; 13 bases map to TRBD2. CDR3 length equals 15 residues. Germline V lookup: CDR1 SNHLY, CDR2 FYNNEI. Trimming took 6 bases from V and 4 from J; bases not matched to a gene: 5. The CDR3 region is CASRGLAGAVETQYF. The DNA for the CDR3 is TGTGCCAGCAGAGGACTAGCGGGAGCTGTAGAGACCCAGTACTTC.

The chain links TRBV7-3 to TRBJ2-7; TRBD2 might be the D (5 bases). This CDR3 is built from 13 residues. V was clipped by 3 bases and J by 6 bases, with 12 bases between them. Germline V gene sequence: CDR1 SGHTA, CDR2 FQGTGA. CDR3 sequence (DNA): TGTGCCAGCAGCTTTTCCGAGGGCCTCGAGCAGTACTTC. It encodes CASSFSEGLEQYF.

The V call is TRBV29-1, the J call TRBJ2-7; perhaps D is TRBD1 or TRBD2 (6 bases each). V lost 2 bases to trimming and J lost 4 bases, with 15 bases between them. The germline V gene encodes CDR1 SQVTM and CDR2 ANQGSEA. The CDR3 has 14 residues. CDR3 sequence (DNA): TGCAGCGTTGAAAAGGGGGGCAGGGGTTACGAGCAGTACTTC. This sequence encodes CSVEKGGRGYEQYF.

This clonotype was observed at least ten times. The chain carries TRBV2 and TRBJ1-5; possibly TRBD1 for D (6 bases). CDR1 SNHLY and CDR2 FYNNEI come from the germline V gene. The CDR3 consists of 14 residues. The V end was cut by 6 bases, the J end by 0 bases, with 9 bases between. CDR3 sequence: CASRGQYSNQPQHF. The DNA for the CDR3 is TGTGCCAGCAGAGGACAGTATAGCAATCAGCCCCAGCATTTT.

CDR3 residues: CASSEPGQDYGYTF. CDR3 DNA: TGTGCCAGCAGTGAACCGGGACAGGATTATGGCTACACCTTC. V and J are TRBV2 and TRBJ1-2; 8 bases line up with TRBD1. Per germline, CDR1 SNHLY and CDR2 FYNNEI. Trimming removed 2 bases from V and 5 bases from J; junction bases left unmatched: 4. The CDR3 contains 14 residues.

This clonotype has just a few counts. This chain links TRBV12-3 or TRBV12-4 with TRBJ2-7; 7 bases fit TRBD1. Trimming removed 6 bases from V and 6 bases from J; junction bases left unmatched: 5. CDR3 length equals 12 residues. The CDR3 loop reads CASRQTGPEQYF. The CDR3 DNA reads as TGTGCCAGCAGGCAGACAGGGCCCGAGCAGTACTTC.

This clonotype was seen repeatedly, ten times or more. One junction end disagrees with the germline gene, perhaps due to a read error. The rearrangement joins TRBV12-3 or TRBV12-4 to TRBJ2-7, with TRBD1 as a possible D gene (5 bases). The CDR3 has 14 residues. In DNA, the CDR3 is TGTGCCAGCAGTTTGGTACAGGTGTCCTCCGAGCAGTACTTC. It codes for CASSLVQVSSEQYF.

The chain is built from TRBV7-9 and TRBJ2-2; TRBD1 aligns across 10 bases. J gave up 4 bases and V 5 bases, and 10 bases lay outside the gene matches. Germline loops: CDR1 SEHNR, CDR2 FQNEAQ (reference sequence). The CDR3 consists of 17 residues. This chain's CDR3 is CASSVKRDRGVTGELFF. CDR3 nucleotides: TGTGCCAGCAGCGTAAAGCGGGACAGGGGAGTCACCGGGGAGCTGTTTTTT.

This clonotype was counted ten times or more. This chain links TRBV5-5 with TRBJ2-7; D not certain. CDR1 and CDR2 from the germline V gene are SGHKS and YYEKEE (reference sequence). Trimming removed 0 bases at V and 3 bases at J, with 13 bases between. The length of the CDR3 is 15 residues. CDR3 bases: TGTGCCAGCAGCTTGGAACTGGTGATGATCTACGAGCAGTACTTC. This gives the protein CASSLELVMIYEQYF.

This clonotype has a single count. The rearrangement links TRBV20-1 to TRBJ1-2, with TRBD1 matching 9 bases. Germline assignment: CDR1 DFQATT and CDR2 SNEGSKA (reference sequence). J lost 7 bases, V lost 3 bases, and 12 bases had no gene match. The CDR3 covers 15 residues. The CDR3 nucleotides are TGCAGTGCTAGTAACCAGGGACAGGGAATCATTGGCTACACCTTC. Encoded protein: CSASNQGQGIIGYTF.

The gene calls are TRBV4-1 and TRBJ2-7; 11 bases line up with TRBD2. From germline, CDR1 is MGHRA and CDR2 YSYEKL. The CDR3 consists of 14 residues. Trimming cost V 3 bases and J 2 bases; bases outside gene matches: 0. CDR3 amino acids: CASSHSGRAYEQYF. DNA of the CDR3: TGCGCCAGCAGCCATAGCGGGAGGGCCTACGAGCAGTACTTC.

In this sample, this clonotype turned up many times. The V gene is TRBV6-5, the J gene TRBJ2-1; D might be TRBD2 (5 bases). Per the germline V gene, CDR1 is MNHEY and CDR2 is SVGAGI. Trimming shortened V by 0 bases and J by 2 bases, and 14 bases separated the two germline ends. The CDR3 has 17 residues. The DNA of the CDR3 is TGTGCCAGCAGTTACTCTTCCTCCGGGCGGGCCTACAATGAGCAGTTCTTC. Translated, it gives CASSYSSSGRAYNEQFF.

The rearrangement joins TRBV19 to TRBJ2-7; no firm D call. The V gene lost 5 bases and the J gene lost 6 bases, with 14 bases spanning the gap. The CDR3 is 13 amino acids. CDR1 is LNHDA, CDR2 SQIVND, per germline (reference sequence). The CDR3 region has the DNA TGTGCCAGTAGTTGGGATCCTCGCAGCGAGCAGTACTTC. Translating it yields CASSWDPRSEQYF.

This chain joins TRBV20-1 and TRBJ1-2, with no clear D. The V gene's germline CDR1 is DFQATT and CDR2 SNEGSKA (reference sequence). V was trimmed by 3 bases and J by 9 bases, leaving 11 bases between them. This CDR3 contains 11 residues. DNA of the CDR3: TGCAGTGCTAGTTGGAGGCGAAGCTACACCTTC. Translation gives CSASWRRSYTF.

This clonotype has ten or more counts. The V call is TRBV6-5, the J call TRBJ2-7, with a possible D match to TRBD1 (5 bases). The CDR3 is 12 amino acids. Germline V gene data show CDR1 as MNHEY and CDR2 as SVGAGI. In nucleotides, the CDR3 is TGTGCAAGTACTGGACATGACTACGAGCAGTACTTC. Protein product: CASTGHDYEQYF.

The chain links TRBV7-9 to TRBJ2-6; D not resolved. Germline V gene data show CDR1 as SEHNR and CDR2 as FQNEAQ (reference sequence). This CDR3 contains 14 residues. V was clipped by 6 bases and J by 3 bases, with 9 bases between them. The CDR3 DNA is TGTGCCAGCAGGAACTTAGGTGGGGCCAACGTCCTGACTTTC. Its protein is CASRNLGGANVLTF.

This clonotype was observed many times. The chain employs TRBV5-1 and TRBJ1-1; 8 nucleotides line up with TRBD1. The CDR3 runs to 16 residues. Trimming at V came to 5 bases and at J to 7 bases, leaving 16 bases not matched to a gene. The germline V gene has CDR1 SGHRS and CDR2 YFSETQ. CDR3 residues: CASSFDPTGAFGEAFF. The CDR3 DNA reads as TGCGCCAGCAGTTTTGACCCGACAGGGGCTTTCGGTGAAGCTTTCTTT.

For the CDR3, the DNA is TGTGCCAGCAGCGTAGACGGTTCACGCGAGCAGTACTTC. As protein: CASSVDGSREQYF. The V and J genes are TRBV9 and TRBJ2-7; no firm D call. Germline V gives CDR1 SGDLS, CDR2 YYNGEE. V shed 0 bases and J shed 6 bases, with 10 bases lying between them. CDR3 length: 13 amino acids.

As for this clonotype: Here the CDR3 omits its conserved ending phenylalanine or tryptophan, so a read error is the likely source. In DNA form, the CDR3 reads TGTGCCACCAGTGATATGATGAACACTGAAGCTTTCCTT. Protein product: CATSDMMNTEAFL. The rearrangement links TRBV24-1 to TRBJ1-1, with no clear D. The germline V gene has CDR1 KGHDR and CDR2 SFDVKD. V was clipped by 3 bases and J by 0 bases, with 4 bases between them. The CDR3 extends over 13 amino acids.

V usage is TRBV29-1 and J usage is TRBJ1-2; D might be TRBD1 (6 bases). CDR3 length equals 12 residues. Trimming shortened V by 4 bases and J by 4 bases, and 10 bases separated the two germline ends. From germline, CDR1 is SQVTM and CDR2 ANQGSEA. CDR3 sequence reads: CSVGTGSYGYTF. The CDR3 nucleotides read TGCAGCGTTGGCACAGGGTCCTATGGCTACACCTTC.